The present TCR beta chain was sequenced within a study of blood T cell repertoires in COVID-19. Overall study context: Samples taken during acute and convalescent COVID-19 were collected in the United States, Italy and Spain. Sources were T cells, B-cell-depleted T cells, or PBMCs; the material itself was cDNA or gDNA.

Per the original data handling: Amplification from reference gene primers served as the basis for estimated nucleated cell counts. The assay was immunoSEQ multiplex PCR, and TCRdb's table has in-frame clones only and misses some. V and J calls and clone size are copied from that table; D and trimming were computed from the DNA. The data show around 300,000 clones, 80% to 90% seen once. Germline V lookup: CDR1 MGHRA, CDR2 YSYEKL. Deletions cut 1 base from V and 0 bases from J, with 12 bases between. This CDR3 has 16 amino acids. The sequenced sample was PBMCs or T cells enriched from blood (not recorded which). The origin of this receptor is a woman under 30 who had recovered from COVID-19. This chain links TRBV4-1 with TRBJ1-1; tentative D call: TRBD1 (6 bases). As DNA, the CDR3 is TGCGCCAGCAGCCAAGGAAGGGGGTTCATGAACACTGAAGCTTTCTTT. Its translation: CASSQGRGFMNTEAFF.